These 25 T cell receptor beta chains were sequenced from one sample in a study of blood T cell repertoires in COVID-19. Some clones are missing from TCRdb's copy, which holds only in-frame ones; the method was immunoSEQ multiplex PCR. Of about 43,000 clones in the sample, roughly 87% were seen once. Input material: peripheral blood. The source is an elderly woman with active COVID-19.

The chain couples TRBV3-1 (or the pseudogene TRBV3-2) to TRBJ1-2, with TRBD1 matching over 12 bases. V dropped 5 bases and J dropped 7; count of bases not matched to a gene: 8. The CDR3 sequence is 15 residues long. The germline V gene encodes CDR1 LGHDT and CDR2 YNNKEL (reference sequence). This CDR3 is CASSNGDRGRVGYTF. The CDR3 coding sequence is TGTGCCAGCAGCAACGGGGACAGGGGGCGGGTTGGCTACACCTTC.

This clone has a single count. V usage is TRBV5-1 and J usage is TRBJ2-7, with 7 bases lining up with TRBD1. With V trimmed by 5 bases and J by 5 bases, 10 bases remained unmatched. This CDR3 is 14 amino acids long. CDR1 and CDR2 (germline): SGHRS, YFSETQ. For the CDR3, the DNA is TGCGCCAGCAGTCAACTCGGACAGGAGAACGAGCAGTACTTC. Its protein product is CASSQLGQENEQYF.

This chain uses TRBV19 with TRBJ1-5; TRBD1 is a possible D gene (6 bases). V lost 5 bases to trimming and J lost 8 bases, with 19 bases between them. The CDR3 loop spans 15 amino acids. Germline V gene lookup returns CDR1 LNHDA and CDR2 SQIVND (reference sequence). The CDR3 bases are TGTGCCAGTAGTCCCCGGCTCGGGCCAGGGGAGCCCCAGCATTTT. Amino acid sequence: CASSPRLGPGEPQHF.

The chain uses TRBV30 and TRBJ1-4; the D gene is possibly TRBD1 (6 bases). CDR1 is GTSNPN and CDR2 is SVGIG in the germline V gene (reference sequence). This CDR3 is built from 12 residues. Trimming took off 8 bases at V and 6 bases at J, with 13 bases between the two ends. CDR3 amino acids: CAGRQVDEKLFF. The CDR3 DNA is TGTGCCGGACGACAGGTGGATGAAAAACTGTTTTTT.

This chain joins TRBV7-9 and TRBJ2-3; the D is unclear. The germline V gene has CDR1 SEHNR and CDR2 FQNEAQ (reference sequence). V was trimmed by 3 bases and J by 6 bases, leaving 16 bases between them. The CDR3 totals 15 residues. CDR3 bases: TGTGCCAGCAGCTTTGCTAGTCTAGTTTCGGATACGCAGTATTTT. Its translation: CASSFASLVSDTQYF.

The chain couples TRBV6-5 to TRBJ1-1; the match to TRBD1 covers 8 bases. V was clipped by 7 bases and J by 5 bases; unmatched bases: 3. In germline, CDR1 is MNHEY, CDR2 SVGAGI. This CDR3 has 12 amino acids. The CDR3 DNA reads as TGTGCCAGCAAAGACAGGGGTACTGAAGCTTTCTTT. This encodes CASKDRGTEAFF.

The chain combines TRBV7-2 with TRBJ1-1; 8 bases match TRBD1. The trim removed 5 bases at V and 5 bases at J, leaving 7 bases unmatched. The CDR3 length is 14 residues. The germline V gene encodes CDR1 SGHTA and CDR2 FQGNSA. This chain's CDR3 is CASSIYRGGTEAFF. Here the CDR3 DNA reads TGTGCCAGCAGCATTTACAGGGGGGGGACTGAAGCTTTCTTT.

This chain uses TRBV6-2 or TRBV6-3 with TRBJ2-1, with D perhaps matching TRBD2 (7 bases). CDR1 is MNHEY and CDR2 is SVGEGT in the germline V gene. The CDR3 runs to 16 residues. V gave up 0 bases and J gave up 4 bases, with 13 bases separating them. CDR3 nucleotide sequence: TGTGCCAGCAGTTACTCTAAAAGGGGGGGATACAATGAGCAGTTCTTC. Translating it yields CASSYSKRGGYNEQFF.

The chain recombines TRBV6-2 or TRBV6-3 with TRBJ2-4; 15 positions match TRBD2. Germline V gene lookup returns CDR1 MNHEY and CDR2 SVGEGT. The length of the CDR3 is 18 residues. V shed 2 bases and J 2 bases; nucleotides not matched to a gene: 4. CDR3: CASSYGLAGGWTKNIQYF. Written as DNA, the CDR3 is TGTGCCAGCAGTTACGGACTAGCGGGGGGGTGGACCAAAAACATTCAGTACTTC.

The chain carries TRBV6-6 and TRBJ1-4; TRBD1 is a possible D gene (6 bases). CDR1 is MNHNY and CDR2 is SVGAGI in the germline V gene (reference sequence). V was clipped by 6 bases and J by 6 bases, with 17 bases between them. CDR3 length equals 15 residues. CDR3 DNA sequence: TGTGCCAGCAGCCCGGGGACATTCGGGGATGAAAAACTGTTTTTT. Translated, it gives CASSPGTFGDEKLFF.

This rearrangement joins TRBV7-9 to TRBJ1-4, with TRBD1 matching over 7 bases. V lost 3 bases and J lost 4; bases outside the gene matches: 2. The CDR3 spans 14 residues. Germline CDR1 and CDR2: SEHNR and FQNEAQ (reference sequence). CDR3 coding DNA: TGTGCCAGCAGCTTGGGACAGAATAATGAAAAACTGTTTTTT. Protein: CASSLGQNNEKLFF.

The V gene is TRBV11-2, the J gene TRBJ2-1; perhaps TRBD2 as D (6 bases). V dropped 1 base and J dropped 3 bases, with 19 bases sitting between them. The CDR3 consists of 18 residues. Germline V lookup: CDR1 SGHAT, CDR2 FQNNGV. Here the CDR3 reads CASSLVQSGRGVYNEQFF. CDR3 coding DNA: TGTGCCAGCAGCTTAGTTCAAAGCGGGCGGGGCGTCTACAATGAGCAGTTCTTC.

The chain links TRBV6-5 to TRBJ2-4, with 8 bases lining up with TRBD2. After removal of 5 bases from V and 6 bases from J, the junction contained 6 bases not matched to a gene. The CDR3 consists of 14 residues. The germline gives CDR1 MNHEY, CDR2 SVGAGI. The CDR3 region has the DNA TGTGCCAGCAGTCCCCGGGGGGGGTTAAACATTCAGTACTTC. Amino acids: CASSPRGGLNIQYF.

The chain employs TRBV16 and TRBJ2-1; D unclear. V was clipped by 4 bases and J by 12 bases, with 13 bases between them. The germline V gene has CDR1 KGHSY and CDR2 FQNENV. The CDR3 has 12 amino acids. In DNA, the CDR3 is TGTGCCAGCAGCCCCAGCTATACGGGGCAGTTCTTC. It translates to CASSPSYTGQFF. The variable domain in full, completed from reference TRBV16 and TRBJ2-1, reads GEEVAQTPKHLVRGEGQKAKLYCAPIKGHSYVFWYQQVLKNEFKFLISFQNENVFDETGMPKERFSAKCLPNSPCSLEIQATKLEDSAVYFCASSPSYTGQFFGPGTRLTVL.

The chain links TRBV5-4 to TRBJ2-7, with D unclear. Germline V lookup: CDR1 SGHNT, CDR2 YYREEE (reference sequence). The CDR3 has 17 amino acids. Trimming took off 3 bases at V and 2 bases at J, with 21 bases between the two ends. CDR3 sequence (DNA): TGTGCCAGCAGCTCCCAATCCAGCGCCAGAGCCACCTACGAGCAGTACTTC. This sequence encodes CASSSQSSARATYEQYF.

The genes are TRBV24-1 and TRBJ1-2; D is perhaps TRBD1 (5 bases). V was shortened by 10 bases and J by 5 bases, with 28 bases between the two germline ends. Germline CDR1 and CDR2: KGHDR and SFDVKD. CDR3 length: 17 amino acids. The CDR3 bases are TGTGCCACGCCCAGACAGACACAAGTGGGAACCCCTTATGGCTACACCTTC. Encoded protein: CATPRQTQVGTPYGYTF.

The CDR3 DNA follows: TGTGCCAGCAGCTTTAACTCGCAAGAGACCCAGTACTTC. Translation: CASSFNSQETQYF. The chain uses TRBV7-2 and TRBJ2-5, with unresolved D. V lost 3 bases and J 2 bases, leaving 7 bases between the germline ends. Germline V gene lookup returns CDR1 SGHTA and CDR2 FQGNSA. The CDR3 loop spans 13 amino acids.

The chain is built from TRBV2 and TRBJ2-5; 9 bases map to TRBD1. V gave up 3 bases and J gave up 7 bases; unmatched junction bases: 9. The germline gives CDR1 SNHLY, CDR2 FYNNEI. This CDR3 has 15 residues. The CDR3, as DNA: TGTGCCAGCAGTGAGTTACAGGGGGCGTTCGGGACCCAGTACTTC. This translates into CASSELQGAFGTQYF.

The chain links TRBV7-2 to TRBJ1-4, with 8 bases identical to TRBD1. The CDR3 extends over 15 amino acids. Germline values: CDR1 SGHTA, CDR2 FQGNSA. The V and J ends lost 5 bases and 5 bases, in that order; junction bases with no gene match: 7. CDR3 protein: CASSHNRGANEKLFF. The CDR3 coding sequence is TGTGCCAGCAGCCATAACAGGGGGGCAAATGAAAAACTGTTTTTT.

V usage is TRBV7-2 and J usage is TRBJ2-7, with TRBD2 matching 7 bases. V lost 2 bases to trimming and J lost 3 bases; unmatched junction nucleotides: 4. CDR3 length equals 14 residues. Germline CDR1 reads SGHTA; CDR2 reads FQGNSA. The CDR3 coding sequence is TGTGCCAGCAGCTTACAGCGGGGCCACTACGAGCAGTACTTC. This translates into CASSLQRGHYEQYF.

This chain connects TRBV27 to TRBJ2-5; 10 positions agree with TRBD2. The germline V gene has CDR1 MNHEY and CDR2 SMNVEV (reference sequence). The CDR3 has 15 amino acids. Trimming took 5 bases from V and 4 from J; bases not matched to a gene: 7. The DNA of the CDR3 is TGTGCCAGCAGTGTTAGCGGGGGGTTGGTAGAGACCCAGTACTTC. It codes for CASSVSGGLVETQYF.

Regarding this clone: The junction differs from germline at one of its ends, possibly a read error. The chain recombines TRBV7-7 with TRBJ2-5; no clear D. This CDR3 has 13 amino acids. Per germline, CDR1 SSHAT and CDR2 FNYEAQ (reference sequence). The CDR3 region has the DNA TGTGCTAGCAGCTTGTCTCTTCAAGAGACCCAGTACTTC. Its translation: CASSLSLQETQYF. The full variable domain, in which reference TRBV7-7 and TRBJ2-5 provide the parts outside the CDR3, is GAGVSQSPRYKVTKRGQDVTLRCDPISSHATLYWYQQALGQGPEFLTYFNYEAQPDKSGLPSDRFSAERPEGSISTLTIQRTEQRDSAMYRCASSLSLQETQYFGPGTRLLVL.

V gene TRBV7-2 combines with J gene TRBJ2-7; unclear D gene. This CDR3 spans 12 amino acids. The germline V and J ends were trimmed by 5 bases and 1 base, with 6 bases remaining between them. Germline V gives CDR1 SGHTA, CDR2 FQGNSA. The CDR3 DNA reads TGTGCCAGCAGCCCCAGTTCCTACGAGCAGTACTTC. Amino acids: CASSPSSYEQYF.

The CDR3 sequence: CASSPLGGSNTGELFF. In nucleotides, the CDR3 is TGTGCCAGCTCACCACTAGGGGGAAGTAACACCGGGGAGCTGTTTTTT. The chain joins TRBV18 to TRBJ2-2, with a tentative D call TRBD1 (6 bases). Germline V CDR1 and CDR2: KGHSH, LQKENI. This CDR3 contains 16 residues. The ends were cut back, 1 base at V and 2 bases at J, with 11 bases in the middle.

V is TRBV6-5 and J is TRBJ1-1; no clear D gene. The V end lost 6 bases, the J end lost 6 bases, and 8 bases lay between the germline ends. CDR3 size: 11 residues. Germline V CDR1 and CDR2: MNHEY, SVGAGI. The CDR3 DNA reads TGTGCCAGCAGCACTCCCTCTGAAGCTTTCTTT. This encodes CASSTPSEAFF.